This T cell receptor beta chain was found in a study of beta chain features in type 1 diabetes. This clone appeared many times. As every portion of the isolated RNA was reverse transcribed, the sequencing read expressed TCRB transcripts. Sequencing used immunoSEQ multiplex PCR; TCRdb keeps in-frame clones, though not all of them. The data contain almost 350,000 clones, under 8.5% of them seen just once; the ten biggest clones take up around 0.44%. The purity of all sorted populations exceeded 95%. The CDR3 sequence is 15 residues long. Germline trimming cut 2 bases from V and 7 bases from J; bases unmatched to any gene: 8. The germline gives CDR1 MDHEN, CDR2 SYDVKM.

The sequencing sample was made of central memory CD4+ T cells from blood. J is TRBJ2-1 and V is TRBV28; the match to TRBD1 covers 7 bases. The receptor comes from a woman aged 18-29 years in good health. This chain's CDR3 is CASSLIQGTANEQFF. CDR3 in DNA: TGTGCCAGCAGTTTAATACAGGGGACGGCAAATGAGCAGTTCTTC.